These 17 T cell receptor beta chains came from one sample sequenced in a study of T cells in Graves' hyperthyroidism and ophthalmopathy. Amplified regions were TCR beta CDR3 sequences from RNA transcripts. RT-PCR in the first round (using the HTBI primer set) targeted the TCR CDR3. From the multiplex PCR reads, TCRdb called clonotypes with MiXCR, one entry per CDR3 protein. This table has 500,000 to 600,000 distinct CDR3 sequences, around 50% appearing once. Sequenced input: peripheral blood or thyroid tissue (not recorded which). These receptors were collected from an adult woman with Graves' disease, either hyperthyroidism or ophthalmopathy (not recorded which).

This chain connects TRBV20-1 to TRBJ2-7, with D perhaps TRBD2 (5 bases). V shed 6 bases and J shed 1 base, with 13 bases lying between them. This CDR3 is built from 13 residues. Germline V CDR1 and CDR2: DFQATT, SNEGSKA (reference sequence). In DNA, the CDR3 is TGCAGTGCCTCAACGGACTCTTCCTACGAGCAGTACTTC. This encodes CSASTDSSYEQYF.

This clonotype came up many times. The rearrangement joins TRBV5-1 to TRBJ2-5, with D perhaps TRBD1 (5 bases). Germline lookup yields CDR1 SGHRS and CDR2 YFSETQ. The V end lost 5 bases, the J end lost 4 bases, and 12 bases lay between the germline ends. This CDR3 region has 13 residues. CDR3 residues: CASRGLELETQYF. The CDR3 DNA reads as TGCGCCAGCAGGGGGCTGGAGCTAGAGACCCAGTACTTC.

There are a few counts of this clonotype. V and J are TRBV29-1 and TRBJ2-5; D may be TRBD1 (6 bases). The CDR3 is 13 residues long. V was trimmed by 6 bases and J by 6 bases, leaving 17 bases between them. CDR1 is SQVTM and CDR2 is ANQGSEA in the germline V gene. The CDR3 here is CSVGAPGQQTQYF. CDR3 DNA sequence: TGCAGCGTCGGCGCCCCGGGACAACAGACCCAGTACTTC.

The chain combines TRBV11-1 with TRBJ1-2; unclear D gene. This CDR3 is 16 amino acids long. Between the trimmed V and J ends, which lost 1 base and 0 bases, there was a span of 12 bases. The germline V gene has CDR1 SGHAT and CDR2 FQDESV (reference sequence). The CDR3 reads CASSLGSRAPNYGYTF. The CDR3 bases are TGTGCCAGCAGCTTAGGAAGTAGGGCACCTAACTATGGCTACACCTTC.

This sequence joins TRBV15 and TRBJ2-5, with 13 bases fitting TRBD2. The CDR3 is 16 amino acids. Germline V gives CDR1 LNHNV, CDR2 YYDKDF (reference sequence). V dropped 4 bases and J dropped 1; count of bases not matched to a gene: 3. CDR3 bases: TGTGCCACCAGCAATAGACTAGCGGGAGGCCAAGAGACCCAGTACTTC. It specifies CATSNRLAGGQETQYF.

The V gene is TRBV2, the J gene TRBJ2-7; no firm D call. Germline CDR1 reads SNHLY; CDR2 reads FYNNEI. The CDR3 runs 12 residues. Trimming stripped 8 bases from V and 5 bases from J, with 13 bases between. CDR3 sequence: CASCGDYNEQYF. CDR3 in DNA: TGTGCCAGCTGTGGTGATTACAACGAGCAGTACTTC.

This clonotype has a handful of counts. The V and J genes are TRBV29-1 and TRBJ2-1, with 9 bases identical to TRBD2. The CDR3 is made up of 12 amino acids. Trimming at V came to 4 bases and at J to 9 bases, leaving 4 bases not matched to a gene. Germline CDR1 reads SQVTM; CDR2 reads ANQGSEA. In DNA form, the CDR3 reads TGCAGCGTTGGCGGGAGGGCCATTGAGCAGTTCTTC. This sequence encodes CSVGGRAIEQFF.

The chain carries TRBV7-9 and TRBJ1-2; 7 positions agree with TRBD1. From germline, CDR1 is SEHNR and CDR2 FQNEAQ (reference sequence). The length of the CDR3 is 15 residues. V shed 5 bases and J 0 bases; nucleotides not matched to a gene: 6. Here the CDR3 reads CASSPGQVANYGYTF. The CDR3 bases are TGTGCCAGCAGCCCTGGACAGGTAGCTAACTATGGCTACACCTTC.

CDR3 DNA sequence: TGTGCCAGCAGACGACAGGCCGGCCCAGGAAACACCATATATTTT. Translation: CASRRQAGPGNTIYF. This chain joins TRBV7-9 and TRBJ1-3; D is possibly TRBD1 (6 bases). V was trimmed by 6 bases and J by 4 bases, leaving 16 bases between them. Germline V gene sequence: CDR1 SEHNR, CDR2 FQNEAQ (reference sequence). The CDR3 runs 15 residues.

This clonotype was seen ten or more times. The chain uses TRBV12-3 or TRBV12-4 and TRBJ1-2; 10 bases align to TRBD1. With 6 bases clipped from V and 7 bases from J, the junction kept 8 bases outside the gene matches. This CDR3 has 14 residues. Here the CDR3 reads CASRGDRGYGGYTF. CDR3 DNA: TGTGCCAGCAGAGGGGACAGGGGATACGGTGGCTACACCTTC.

This chain connects TRBV15 to TRBJ2-5, with 7 positions matching TRBD1. Germline loops: CDR1 LNHNV, CDR2 YYDKDF (reference sequence). Trimming took 2 bases from V and 4 from J; bases not matched to a gene: 7. The CDR3 has 15 residues. The CDR3 sequence is CATSRSTGVGETQYF. CDR3 sequence (DNA): TGTGCCACCAGCAGATCAACAGGGGTGGGAGAGACCCAGTACTTC. Combining the CDR3 with reference TRBV15 and TRBJ2-5 gives the whole variable domain DAMVIQNPRYQVTQFGKPVTLSCSQTLNHNVMYWYQQKSSQAPKLLFHYYDKDFNNEADTPDNFQSRRPNTSFCFLDIRSPGLGDTAMYLCATSRSTGVGETQYFGPGTRLLVL.

The gene calls are TRBV29-1 and TRBJ2-7; D remains unclear. V was cut by 6 bases and J by 2 bases, with 20 bases left in between. Germline assignment: CDR1 SQVTM and CDR2 ANQGSEA. The CDR3 sequence is 15 residues long. The CDR3 bases are TGCAGCGTCGTCCTTACAAAGACAAGTACCTACGAGCAGTACTTC. Translating it yields CSVVLTKTSTYEQYF.

This clonotype was observed many times. V gene TRBV20-1 combines with J gene TRBJ2-7; 9 bases line up with TRBD2. The trim removed 6 bases at V and 5 bases at J, leaving 11 bases unmatched. Germline V gene data show CDR1 as DFQATT and CDR2 as SNEGSKA (reference sequence). The length of the CDR3 is 14 residues. CDR3 residues: CSASGLAGTNEQYF. The CDR3 coding sequence is TGCAGTGCGAGCGGTCTAGCGGGAACCAACGAGCAGTACTTC.

The genes are TRBV6-1 and TRBJ1-1; possible D gene TRBD1, 6 bases. CDR1 and CDR2 (germline): MNHNS, SASEGT. Trimming took off 6 bases at V and 5 bases at J, with 13 bases between the two ends. This CDR3 spans 13 amino acids. The CDR3 reads CASSRGGLTEAFF. The CDR3 region has the DNA TGTGCCAGCAGCAGGGGAGGGCTGACTGAAGCTTTCTTT.

This clonotype was counted many times. This sequence joins TRBV20-1 and TRBJ2-6; 9 bases agree with TRBD2. The germline gives CDR1 DFQATT, CDR2 SNEGSKA (reference sequence). V was clipped by 5 bases and J by 0 bases; unmatched bases: 2. The CDR3 covers 15 residues. The CDR3 DNA sequence: TGCAGTGCTTATAGCGGGGGCTCTGGGGCCAACGTCCTGACTTTC. It yields the protein CSAYSGGSGANVLTF.

This clonotype was recorded at least ten times. The chain is built from TRBV11-2 and TRBJ1-2; maybe TRBD1 (6 bases). V lost 5 bases and J 7 bases, leaving 17 bases between the germline ends. The germline V gene has CDR1 SGHAT and CDR2 FQNNGV. The CDR3 totals 14 residues. CDR3 amino acids: CASSGLRGSRGYTF. DNA of the CDR3: TGTGCCAGCAGCGGACTGAGGGGGTCGCGTGGCTACACCTTC. Full variable domain (missing parts from reference TRBV11-2 and TRBJ1-2): EAGVAQSPRYKIIEKRQSVAFWCNPISGHATLYWYQQILGQGPKLLIQFQNNGVVDDSQLPKDRFSAERLKGVDSTLKIQPAKLEDSAVYLCASSGLRGSRGYTFGSGTRLTVV.

This chain connects TRBV10-3 to TRBJ1-1; no clear D. This CDR3 comprises 13 residues. Germline V lookup: CDR1 ENHRY, CDR2 SYGVKD. With 2 bases removed from V and 5 bases from J, the gap between germline ends came to 9 bases. The CDR3 nucleotides are TGTGCCATCAGTGAGCCCCGAGGGACTGAAGCTTTCTTT. The encoded protein is CAISEPRGTEAFF.